The rows below give T cell receptor beta chains drawn from one sample of a study of blood T cell repertoires in COVID-19. This table comes from immunoSEQ multiplex PCR, and its TCRdb copy is limited to in-frame clones, with some not included. Of hundreds of thousands of clones in the sample, about 85% were seen once. The sample was peripheral blood. The receptors stem from a man aged 18 to 35 with active or convalescent COVID-19. Each CDR3 is given with its conserved first and last residue. Rows may omit the clone size; those that give it use once, few, many or a size class.

>TRBV2|TRBJ2-3|.
CASSVGTSGVADTQYF
>TRBV11-3|TRBJ2-5|.
CASSSSWTGAQETQYF
>TRBV10-2|TRBJ2-7|.
CASSEVGGPSEQYF
>TRBV7-9|TRBJ1-5|once
CASSLGQSNQPQHF
>TRBV5-5|TRBJ2-3|.
CASSLALAGAYTQYF
>TRBV6-1|TRBJ1-4|.
CASSESTVKLFF
>TRBV3-1/TRBV3-2|TRBJ2-7|.
CASSHSSEGRDEQYF
>TRBV9|TRBJ1-2|.
CASSEWGHTDFYGYTF
>TRBV4-3|TRBJ2-3|.
CASSQDAGQGSDTQYF
>TRBV15|TRBJ2-7|.
CATSPQGSSYEQYF
>TRBV4-1|TRBJ2-2|few
CASSLLAENTGELFF
>TRBV27|TRBJ1-4|.
CASSLAGASEKLFF
>TRBV18|TRBJ2-5|.
CASSQGLRFGEVTQYF
>TRBV19|TRBJ1-5|.
CASSTPGQGGQPQHF
>TRBV28|TRBJ1-6|many
CASSSPGQGTSPLHF
>TRBV4-1|TRBJ2-3|.
CASSQPGLAGVTDTQYF
>TRBV28|TRBJ2-3|.
CASSLLELAGDTQYF
>TRBV20-1|TRBJ1-6|.
CSASLGSNSPLHF
>TRBV18|TRBJ1-5|.
CASSWDINQPQHF
>TRBV5-8|TRBJ2-5|once
CASRDMRIIDQETQYF
>TRBV19|TRBJ2-7|.
CASSEQGASYEQYF
>TRBV6-2/TRBV6-3|TRBJ1-2|.
CASSPLVVRSRYGYTF
>TRBV2|TRBJ2-1|.
CASGDYRDNEFF
>TRBV5-1|TRBJ2-3|few
CASSLGRQGRTDTQYF
>TRBV4-1|TRBJ2-1|.
CASSQEQPLYNEQFF
>TRBV6-5|TRBJ2-2|.
CASSYGAATGELFF
>TRBV24-1|TRBJ2-1|.
CATTGLAGSDEQFF
>TRBV7-9|TRBJ1-2|.
CASSFREMEGYTF
>TRBV7-2|TRBJ2-7|many
CASSSPTVYPLGEQYF
>TRBV19|TRBJ2-7|.
CASSMGGYEQYF
>TRBV7-9|TRBJ2-7|few
CASSQELAGPFYEQYF
>TRBV4-3|TRBJ2-6|.
CASSSLAGTGANVLTF
>TRBV5-1|TRBJ2-7|.
CASSGTGTVYEQYF
>TRBV7-2|TRBJ1-6|once
CASRPLGSFNSPLHF
>TRBV11-2|TRBJ2-4|.
CASSFSPSQGNIQYF
>TRBV6-6|TRBJ2-1|.
CASSYRGGGRYEQFF
>TRBV5-8|TRBJ2-2|.
CASSLVERKNTGELFF
>TRBV7-6|TRBJ2-2|.
CASSLAGPTINTGELFF
>TRBV4-1|TRBJ2-5|once
CASSQLVSGTQYF
>TRBV28|TRBJ2-6|.
CASSWGVYSGANVLTF
>TRBV27|TRBJ2-1|.
CASRNAGGPYNEQFF
>TRBV19|TRBJ1-4|once
CASSNFWAATNEKLFF
>TRBV6-2/TRBV6-3|TRBJ2-3|once
CASSDRRDTQYF
>TRBV5-1|TRBJ2-7|.
CASSPQALLGDEQYF
>TRBV7-9|TRBJ1-3|once
CASSFKQVAGNTIYF
>TRBV19|TRBJ2-7|once
CASSWGGNYEQYF
>TRBV7-6|TRBJ1-2|.
CASSAEGPDYGYTF
>TRBV6-2/TRBV6-3|TRBJ2-3|.
CASSTFGTQYF
>TRBV21-1|TRBJ1-2|few
CASSKKRRGLDGYTF
>TRBV4-3|TRBJ1-4|.
CASSQDHSNEKLFF
>TRBV29-1|TRBJ1-1|few
CSVLQGYTEAFF
>TRBV29-1|TRBJ2-7|.
CSGLLGVTGSEQYF